This T cell receptor (beta chain) appears in the sequencing data of a study of blood T cell repertoires in COVID-19. Whole-study context: T cells, B-cell-depleted T cells, or PBMCs supplied cDNA or gDNA.

Trimming took off 7 bases at V and 3 bases at J, with 13 bases between the two ends. This CDR3 has 14 amino acids. Germline V gene lookup returns CDR1 MNHNY and CDR2 SVGAGI (reference sequence). Original methodology: Reference gene primer amplification yielded estimated nucleated cell counts. The repertoire was sequenced with immunoSEQ multiplex PCR; TCRdb's copy has only in-frame clones and lacks some. That table gives V, J and clone size, and the DNA gave D and trimming. The sample gives about 52,000 clones, under 90% of which show up once; roughly 15% is in the top ten. J is TRBJ1-5 and V is TRBV6-6; possibly TRBD1 for D (6 bases). The clonotype comes from a man aged 65-85 years with acute or convalescent COVID-19. Sequenced material: peripheral blood. The CDR3 sequence is CASTQQGPNQPQHF. The CDR3 DNA follows: TGTGCCAGCACTCAACAGGGCCCCAATCAGCCCCAGCATTTT.